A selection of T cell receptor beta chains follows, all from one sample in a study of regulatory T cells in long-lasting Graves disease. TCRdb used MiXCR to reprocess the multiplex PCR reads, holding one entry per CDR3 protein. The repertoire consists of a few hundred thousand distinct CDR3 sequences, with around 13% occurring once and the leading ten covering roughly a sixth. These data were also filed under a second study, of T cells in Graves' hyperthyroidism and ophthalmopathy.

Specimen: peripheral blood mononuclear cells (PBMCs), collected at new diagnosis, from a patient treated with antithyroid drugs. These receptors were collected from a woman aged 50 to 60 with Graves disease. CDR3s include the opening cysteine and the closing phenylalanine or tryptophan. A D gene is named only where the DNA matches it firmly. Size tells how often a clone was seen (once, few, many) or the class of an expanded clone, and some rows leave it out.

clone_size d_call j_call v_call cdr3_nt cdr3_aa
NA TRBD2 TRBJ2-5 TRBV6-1 TGTGCCAGCACGGCCGGGCTAGCGGGAGGGCCCATTAGGTTCAGGGAGACCCAGTACTTC CASTAGLAGGPIRFRETQYF
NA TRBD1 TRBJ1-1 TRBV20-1 TGCAGTGCTAGAGGGGACAGGGCAATCACTGAAGCTTTCTTT CSARGDRAITEAFF
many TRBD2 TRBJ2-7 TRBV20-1 TGCAGTGCTAGAGAGCCACTAGCGGAGTACGAGCAGTACTTC CSAREPLAEYEQYF
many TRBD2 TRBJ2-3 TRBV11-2 TGTGCCAGCAGCTTAGATGACCAAATAGCGGGAGGGCCTCGGGGCACAGATACGCAGTATTTT CASSLDDQIAGGPRGTDTQYF
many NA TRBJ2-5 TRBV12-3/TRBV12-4 TGTGCCAGCAGAACCGGGGAAGAGACCCAGTACTTC CASRTGEETQYF
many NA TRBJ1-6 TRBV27 TGTGCCAGCAGTTTAGGGGCGGCCGGGGGATCACCCCTCCACTTT CASSLGAAGGSPLHF
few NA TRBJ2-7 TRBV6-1 TGTGCCAGCAGCCGCTCAGCACTCCCGAGCTCCTACGAGCAGTACTTC CASSRSALPSSYEQYF
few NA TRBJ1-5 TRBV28 TGTGCCAGCAGTCCCACAAAGGCCTATAGCAATCAGCCCCAGCATTTT CASSPTKAYSNQPQHF
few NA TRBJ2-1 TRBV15 TGTGCCACCAGCAGAGGGCCCACGGGCTCCTACAATGAGCAGTTCTTC CATSRGPTGSYNEQFF
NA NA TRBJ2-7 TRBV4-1 TGCGCCAGCAGCCAAGATCCGCTGACACGAGCCTACGAGCAGTACTTC CASSQDPLTRAYEQYF
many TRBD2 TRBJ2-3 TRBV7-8 TGTGCCAGCAGCTTCCAAATTCAGGGACTAGCGGGAGATACGCAGTATTTT CASSFQIQGLAGDTQYF
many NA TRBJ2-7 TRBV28 TGTGCCAGCAGTTCACCGGGAAGGACCCCCTACGAGCAGTACTTC CASSSPGRTPYEQYF
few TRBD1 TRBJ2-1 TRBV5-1 TGCGCCAGCAAGGAGGACAGGGCATCGAATGAGCAGTTCTTC CASKEDRASNEQFF
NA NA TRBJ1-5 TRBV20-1 TGCAGTGCTCCCGGGAACAGTCAGCCCCAGCATTTT CSAPGNSQPQHF
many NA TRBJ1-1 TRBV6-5 TGTGCCAGCAGTTACCCGACGGGTTTGAACACTGAAGCTTTCTTT CASSYPTGLNTEAFF
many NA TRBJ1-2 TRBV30 TGTGCCTGCCCGGCCTGGGGGGCGCGTGGCTACACCTTC CACPAWGARGYTF
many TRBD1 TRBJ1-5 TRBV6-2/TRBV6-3 TGTGCCAGCAGTTTACAGGGGGCCGGCAATCAGCCCCAGCATTTT CASSLQGAGNQPQHF
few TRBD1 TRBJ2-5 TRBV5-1 TGCGCCAGCAGTCCCACCGCAGGGGGACAAGAGACCCAGTACTTC CASSPTAGGQETQYF
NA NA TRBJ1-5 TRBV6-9 TGTGCCAGCAGTTACGGGGCAGGGGTCAATCAGCCCCAGCATTTT CASSYGAGVNQPQHF
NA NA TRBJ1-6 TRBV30 TGTGCCGGGAAGCGGACGGCCCGGACCTATAATTCACCCCTCCACTTT CAGKRTARTYNSPLHF
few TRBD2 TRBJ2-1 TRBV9 TGTGCCAGCAGCGTTAGCGGGGCCCACTCCAATGAGCAGTTCTTC CASSVSGAHSNEQFF
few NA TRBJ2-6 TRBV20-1 TGCAGTGCTAGAGATGTCCGGACGGGTGGGGCCAACGTCCTGACTTTC CSARDVRTGGANVLTF
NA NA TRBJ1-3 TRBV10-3 TGTGCCATCAGTTACCGGTGGGGAGGCTCTGGAAACACCATATATTTT CAISYRWGGSGNTIYF
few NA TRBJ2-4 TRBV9 TGTGCCAGCAGCCCCGCACCAGTCCTAGCCAAAAACATTCAGTACTTC CASSPAPVLAKNIQYF
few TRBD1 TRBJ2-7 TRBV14 TGTGCCAGCAGTCCGCCGGGACAGGGGGGCGAGCAGTACTTC CASSPPGQGGEQYF
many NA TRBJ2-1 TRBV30 TGTGCCTGGAGTGTGGGTCAACACAATGAGCAGTTCTTC CAWSVGQHNEQFF
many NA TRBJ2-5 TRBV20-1 TGCAGTGCTAGAGTGGCCCGGGACCTGGAGACCCAGTACTTC CSARVARDLETQYF
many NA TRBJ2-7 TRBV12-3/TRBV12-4 TGTGCCAGCAGTTTAACCCAGGGAAACGAGCAGTACTTC CASSLTQGNEQYF
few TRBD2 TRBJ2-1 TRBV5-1 TGCGCCAGCAGCTCCCCTAGCGGTGGGTACAATGAGCAGTTCTTC CASSSPSGGYNEQFF
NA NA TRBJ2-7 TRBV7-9 TGTGCCAGCAGCTTAGGTGTCAGCACCTACGAGCAGTACTTC CASSLGVSTYEQYF
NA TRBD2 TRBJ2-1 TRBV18 TGTGCCAGCTCACCACCGGGACTAGCGGGAAGGGAGCAGTTCTTC CASSPPGLAGREQFF